This T cell receptor beta chain was observed in a study of blood T cell repertoires in COVID-19 (dated by TCRdb to 2020 to 2021). Study-level background: Collaborator samples came from the United States, Italy and Spain and covered acute and convalescent phases of COVID-19. The material from the prospective study consisted of cDNA or gDNA derived from T cells, B-cell-depleted T cells, or PBMCs. Subjects who had been exposed to COVID-19, were actively infected with it, or had recovered from it provided the deeply sampled blood TCRbeta repertoires that made up the dataset. The repertoires were made available in a free public database intended to serve as a resource for research on the immune response to SARS-CoV-2. Samples were obtained from the ongoing ImmuneRACE study (first 160 participants) and from 1,000 to 1,500 subjects provided by 6 global collaborators. The sample metadata nearly always contained a de-identified subject ID, COVID-19 status, age in years and sex. HLA class I and class II types, where available, came from metadata supplied by the sample provider rather than from assay-based typing. The paper's findings and limits, for the study overall: The quantity of clinical and demographic metadata differed by source and by participant and was supplied without curation.

TCRbeta CDR3 regions were amplified from genomic DNA by means of the immunoSEQ Assay, a bias-controlled multiplex PCR. The authors' analysis ran thus. The number of nucleated cells in each sample was estimated from the amplification of reference gene primers within the assay. Sequence reads were collapsed and filtered to measure the absolute abundance of every unique TCRbeta CDR3 rearrangement. For each sample, productive Simpson clonality was calculated by taking the square root of Simpson's diversity index across productive rearrangements. TCRdb's version of the immuneACCESS table is confined to in-frame rearrangements and falls short of the full clone set. An unresolved V gene accounts for under half of the shortfall where checked; the remainder is of unknown origin. Clone size and the V and J calls come from that table; the DNA yielded D and trimming. Here the sample has about 120,000 clones; around 81% occur a single time. The top ten constitute under 3% of the sample.

Each collaborating institution followed its own protocols to collect whole blood in K2EDTA tubes. For TCRbeta analysis, collaborator samples were shipped as frozen whole blood, as isolated PBMCs, or as DNA extracted from either sample type. Trimming accounts for 3 bases at V and 0 bases at J, while the number of junction bases matched to no gene is 2. Per the germline V gene (reference sequence), LNHDA is the CDR1 and SQIVND is the CDR2. The cysteine opens and the phenylalanine closes a CDR3 of 16 amino acids. The retained sequence is limited to the CDR3, 48 bases, with the frame set at the first base. A remark on this clone: Its antigen specificity is not known. No quality values exist for individual bases; no much larger clone is one base distant.

This sequence originates from a man between 70 and 80 years old with acute or convalescent COVID-19. This chain is built from TRBV19 and TRBJ2-3; the junction holds 11 bases that match TRBD2. Sequenced: peripheral blood. The CDR3 protein is CASSIRLAGSTDTQYF. The base sequence is TGTGCCAGTAGTATTCGACTAGCGGGAAGCACAGATACGCAGTATTTT.